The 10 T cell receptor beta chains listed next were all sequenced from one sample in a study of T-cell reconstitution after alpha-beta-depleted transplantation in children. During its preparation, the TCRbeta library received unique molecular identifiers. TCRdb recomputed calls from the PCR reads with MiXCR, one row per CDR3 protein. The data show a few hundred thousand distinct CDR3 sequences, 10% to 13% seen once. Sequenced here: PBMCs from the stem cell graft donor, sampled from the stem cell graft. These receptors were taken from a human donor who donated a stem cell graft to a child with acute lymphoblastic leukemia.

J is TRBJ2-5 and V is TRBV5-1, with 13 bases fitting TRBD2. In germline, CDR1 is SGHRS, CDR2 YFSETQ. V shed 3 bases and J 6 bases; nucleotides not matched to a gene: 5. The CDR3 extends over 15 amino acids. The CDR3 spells CASSWGTSGNQTQYF. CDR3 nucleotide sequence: TGCGCCAGCAGCTGGGGGACTAGCGGGAATCAGACCCAGTACTTC.

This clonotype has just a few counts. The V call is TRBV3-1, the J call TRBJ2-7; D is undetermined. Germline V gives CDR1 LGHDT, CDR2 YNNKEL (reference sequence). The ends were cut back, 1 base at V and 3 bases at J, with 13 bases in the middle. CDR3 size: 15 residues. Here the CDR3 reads CASSQVSQPFYEQYF. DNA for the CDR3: TGTGCCAGCAGCCAAGTTTCTCAACCTTTCTACGAGCAGTACTTC.

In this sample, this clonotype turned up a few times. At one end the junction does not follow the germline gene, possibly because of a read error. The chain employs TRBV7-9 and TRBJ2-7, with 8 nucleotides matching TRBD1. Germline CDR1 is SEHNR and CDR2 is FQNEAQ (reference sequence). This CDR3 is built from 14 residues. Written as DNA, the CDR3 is TGTGCCAGCGGCTTTCAGGGGGCCTCCTACGAGCAGTACTTC. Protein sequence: CASGFQGASYEQYF. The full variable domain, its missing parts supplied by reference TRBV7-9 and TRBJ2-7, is DTGVSQNPRHKITKRGQNVTFRCDPISEHNRLYWYRQTLGQGPEFLTYFQNEAQLEKSRLLSDRFSAERPKGSFSTLEIQRTEQGDSAMYLCASGFQGASYEQYFGPGTRLTVT.

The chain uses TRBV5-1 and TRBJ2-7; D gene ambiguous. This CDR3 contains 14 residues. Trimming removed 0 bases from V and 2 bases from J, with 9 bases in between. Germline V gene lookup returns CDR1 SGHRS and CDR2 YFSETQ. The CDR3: CASSLGLPPYEQYF. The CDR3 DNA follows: TGCGCCAGCAGCTTGGGACTTCCACCCTACGAGCAGTACTTC.

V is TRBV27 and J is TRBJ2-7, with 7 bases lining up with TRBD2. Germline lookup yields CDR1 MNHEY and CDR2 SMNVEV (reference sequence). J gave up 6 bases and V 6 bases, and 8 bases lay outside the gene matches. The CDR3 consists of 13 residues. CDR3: CASSPPGRVEQYF. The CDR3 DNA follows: TGTGCCAGCAGCCCCCCAGGGAGGGTCGAGCAGTACTTC.

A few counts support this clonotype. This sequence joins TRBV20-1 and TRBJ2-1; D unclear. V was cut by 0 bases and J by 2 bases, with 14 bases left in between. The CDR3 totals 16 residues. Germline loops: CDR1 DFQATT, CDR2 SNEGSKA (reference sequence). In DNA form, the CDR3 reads TGCAGTGCTAGAGATGAATTTCTCCTAGCCTACAATGAGCAGTTCTTC. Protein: CSARDEFLLAYNEQFF.

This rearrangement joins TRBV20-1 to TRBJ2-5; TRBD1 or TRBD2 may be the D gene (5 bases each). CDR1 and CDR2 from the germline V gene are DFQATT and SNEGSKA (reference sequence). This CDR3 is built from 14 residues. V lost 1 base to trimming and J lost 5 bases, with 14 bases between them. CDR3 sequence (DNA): TGCAGTGCTAGAGTCTTTGGGGGAAGGGAGACCCAGTACTTC. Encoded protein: CSARVFGGRETQYF.

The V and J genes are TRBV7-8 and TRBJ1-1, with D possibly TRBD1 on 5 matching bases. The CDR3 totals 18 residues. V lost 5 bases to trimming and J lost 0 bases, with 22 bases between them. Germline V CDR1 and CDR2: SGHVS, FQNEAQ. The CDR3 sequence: CASSPRTLGAALNTEAFF. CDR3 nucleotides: TGTGCCAGCAGCCCGAGGACCCTCGGGGCCGCGCTGAACACTGAAGCTTTCTTT.

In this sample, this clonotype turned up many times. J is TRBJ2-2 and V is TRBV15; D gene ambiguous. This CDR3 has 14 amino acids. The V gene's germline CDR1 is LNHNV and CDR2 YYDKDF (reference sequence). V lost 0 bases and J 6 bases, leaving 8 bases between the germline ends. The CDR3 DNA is TGTGCCACCAGCAGAGATCGGGCTCCCGGGGAGCTGTTTTTT. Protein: CATSRDRAPGELFF.

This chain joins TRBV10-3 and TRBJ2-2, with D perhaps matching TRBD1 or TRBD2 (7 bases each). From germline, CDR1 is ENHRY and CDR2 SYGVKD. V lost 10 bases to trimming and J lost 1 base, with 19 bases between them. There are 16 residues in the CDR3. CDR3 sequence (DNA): TGTGCCACCAGGACAGGTCCTAGCGGGAACACCGGGGAGCTGTTTTTT. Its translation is CATRTGPSGNTGELFF.